The source of this T cell receptor beta chain is a study of shared clonotypes between healthy human individuals (dated by TCRdb to about 2020). For the wider study: A few men and a couple of women, aged 18 to 49 years, made up the cohort. For each donor, CD4 naive and CD4 memory were each given three plates, CD8 naive was given two plates, and CD8 memory was given one plate. The study deeply sequenced blood TCR repertoires of roughly five healthy adults to estimate repertoire size and the extent of clonotype sharing between individuals. Libraries were prepared and TCR repertoires were sequenced by different laboratories using diverse techniques, in order to increase sequencing depth and limit assay-specific biases. Between about 0.94 and 10 billion PBMCs per donor were obtained by leukapheresis.

About this clone: The antigen it recognizes is unknown. No much larger clonotype is one base removed from it; base qualities were not supplied.

Measured from the cysteine to the phenylalanine, the CDR3 is 16 residues long. CDR3 DNA only is kept here, 48 bases in frame from base 1. From a lookup of the germline V gene, CDR1 and CDR2 are SGDLS and YYNGEE. Unmatched junction bases come to 13, with V trimmed by 4 bases and J by 6 bases. General conclusions and limits of the study: Because the study included a small number of donors, the genetic and exposure-history diversity represented was limited. Sampling was restricted to blood, and TCR repertoires in tissue are likely to differ from TCR repertoires in blood. Compared with non-shared clonotypes, the clonotypes found in all four sorted-subset donors had higher generation probabilities. Even with the large sequencing depth, rarefaction of the sorted-subset datasets indicated that sequencing was incomplete. Naive subsets generally had larger estimated clonotype richness than memory subsets did. Pairwise subsampling led to the expectation that sequencing depth would affect the degree of clonotype sharing among donors. Around 5% of naive CD4, 3% to 4% of naive CD8, approximately 2% of memory CD4, and approximately 0.4% of memory CD8 clonotypes were shared across several donors.

Using the deep immunoSEQ assay, TCR CDR3 regions were amplified from genomic DNA by multiplex PCR. Extracted genomic DNA from each cell subset was distributed evenly across all wells of several immunoSEQ 96-well plates, and each plate was treated as a replicate. For sorted subsets, around 200 ng genomic DNA, equal to some 30,000 T cell genomes, was loaded into each replicate PCR. Purified libraries were measured with a Qubit 3.0 fluorometer, size-checked on a Bioanalyzer 2100, and measured again with the KAPA Library Quantification kit. Each immunoSEQ 96-well plate was sequenced on its own single-read 150-cycle Illumina NextSeq 550 flow cell. On the study's bioinformatics: The immunoSEQ output contained only junctional sequences without quality scores, so filtering could not match that applied to full-length reads. To assign V/J genes and CDR3, sequences were annotated using PyIR, a Python wrapper for IgBLAST v1.9, with IMGT germline references. Any read was removed if the V/J assignment was weak (E-value above 1e-6), the CDR3 was missing, or the read contained stop codons, out-of-frame junctions, or ambiguous translated residues. A V3J clonotype was defined by an identical inferred V gene, J gene, and CDR3 amino acid sequence. To compute the percentage overlap between repertoires, the number of shared unique clonotypes was divided by the size of the smaller repertoire. Repertoire richness was assessed with RTK rarefaction, the Chao1 estimator, and Recon v2.1 estimates of unobserved clonotypes. For all TCRbeta clonotypes obtained by the gDNA method from a few donors, generation probabilities were computed with OLGA. The source is immuneACCESS, and TCRdb retained only in-frame sequences with V and J called. Part of the clones is not carried over; for the studies checked, unresolved V genes explain less than half of this, and the remainder is unexplained. The V and J calls and the clone size are those of that table, but D and trimming were determined from the DNA. Here the sample has some 2,100,000 clones; 90% to 95% occur a single time. The ten top clones hold 1.5% to 2% of the sample.

CD8 naive samples were obtained by positive selection for CCR7 among CD45RO-negative cells, yielding a CD45RA+CCR7+ population from which TemRA cells were excluded. Healthy HIV-negative adults with no recently reported acute infections or vaccinations were included as donors. Every donor was a Caucasian adult living in Nashville, Tennessee, USA. After blood collection by leukapheresis, PBMCs were isolated using Ficoll-Histopaque density gradient centrifugation and then cryopreserved in the vapor phase of liquid nitrogen. Purity and quantity of every magnetically sorted T cell population were checked by analytical flow cytometry. Genomic DNA was isolated from every sorted fraction and measured by UV absorbance on a Nanodrop 2000c.

The sequencing input was naive CD8+ T cells from PBMCs. This specimen's cell subset or site label, interpreted: CD45RA+CCR7+. The chain joins TRBV9 to TRBJ2-1; 7 central bases correspond to TRBD2. This TCR derives from a man between 18 and 29 years old in good health. Some clones in this sample may be carry-over from other donors' samples. The DNA sequence is as follows: TGTGCCAGCAGCCCATCCCTAGCGGTCTTATCCAATGAGCAGTTCTTC. Its translation reads: CASSPSLAVLSNEQFF. The full variable domain, with segments outside the CDR3 supplied by the reference TRBV9 and TRBJ2-1 proteins, appears as DSGVTQTPKHLITATGQRVTLRCSPRSGDLSVYWYQQSLDQGLQFLIQYYNGEERAKGNILERFSAQQFPDLHSELNLSSLELGDSALYFCASSPSLAVLSNEQFFGPGTRLTVL.